The TCR beta chain under discussion was sequenced for a study of blood T cell repertoires in COVID-19. Participants were aged roughly 18 to 90 years from some 24 US areas. Germline CDR1 is SGHNT and CDR2 is YYREEE (reference sequence). This CDR3 spans 13 amino acids. Deletions cut 0 bases from V and 3 bases from J, with 6 bases between. Produced via immunoSEQ multiplex PCR; TCRdb's table is partial and in-frame only. This sample yields about 250,000 clones, of which 88% are seen a single time; around 2.9% belongs to the top ten. The chain employs TRBV5-4 and TRBJ1-1; D is uncertain. This TCR was sampled from a woman aged 45-65 years who had recovered from COVID-19. The source material was PBMCs or T cells enriched from blood (not recorded which). CDR3 amino acids: CASSLGSDTEAFF. As DNA, the CDR3 is TGTGCCAGCAGCTTGGGATCGGACACTGAAGCTTTCTTT.